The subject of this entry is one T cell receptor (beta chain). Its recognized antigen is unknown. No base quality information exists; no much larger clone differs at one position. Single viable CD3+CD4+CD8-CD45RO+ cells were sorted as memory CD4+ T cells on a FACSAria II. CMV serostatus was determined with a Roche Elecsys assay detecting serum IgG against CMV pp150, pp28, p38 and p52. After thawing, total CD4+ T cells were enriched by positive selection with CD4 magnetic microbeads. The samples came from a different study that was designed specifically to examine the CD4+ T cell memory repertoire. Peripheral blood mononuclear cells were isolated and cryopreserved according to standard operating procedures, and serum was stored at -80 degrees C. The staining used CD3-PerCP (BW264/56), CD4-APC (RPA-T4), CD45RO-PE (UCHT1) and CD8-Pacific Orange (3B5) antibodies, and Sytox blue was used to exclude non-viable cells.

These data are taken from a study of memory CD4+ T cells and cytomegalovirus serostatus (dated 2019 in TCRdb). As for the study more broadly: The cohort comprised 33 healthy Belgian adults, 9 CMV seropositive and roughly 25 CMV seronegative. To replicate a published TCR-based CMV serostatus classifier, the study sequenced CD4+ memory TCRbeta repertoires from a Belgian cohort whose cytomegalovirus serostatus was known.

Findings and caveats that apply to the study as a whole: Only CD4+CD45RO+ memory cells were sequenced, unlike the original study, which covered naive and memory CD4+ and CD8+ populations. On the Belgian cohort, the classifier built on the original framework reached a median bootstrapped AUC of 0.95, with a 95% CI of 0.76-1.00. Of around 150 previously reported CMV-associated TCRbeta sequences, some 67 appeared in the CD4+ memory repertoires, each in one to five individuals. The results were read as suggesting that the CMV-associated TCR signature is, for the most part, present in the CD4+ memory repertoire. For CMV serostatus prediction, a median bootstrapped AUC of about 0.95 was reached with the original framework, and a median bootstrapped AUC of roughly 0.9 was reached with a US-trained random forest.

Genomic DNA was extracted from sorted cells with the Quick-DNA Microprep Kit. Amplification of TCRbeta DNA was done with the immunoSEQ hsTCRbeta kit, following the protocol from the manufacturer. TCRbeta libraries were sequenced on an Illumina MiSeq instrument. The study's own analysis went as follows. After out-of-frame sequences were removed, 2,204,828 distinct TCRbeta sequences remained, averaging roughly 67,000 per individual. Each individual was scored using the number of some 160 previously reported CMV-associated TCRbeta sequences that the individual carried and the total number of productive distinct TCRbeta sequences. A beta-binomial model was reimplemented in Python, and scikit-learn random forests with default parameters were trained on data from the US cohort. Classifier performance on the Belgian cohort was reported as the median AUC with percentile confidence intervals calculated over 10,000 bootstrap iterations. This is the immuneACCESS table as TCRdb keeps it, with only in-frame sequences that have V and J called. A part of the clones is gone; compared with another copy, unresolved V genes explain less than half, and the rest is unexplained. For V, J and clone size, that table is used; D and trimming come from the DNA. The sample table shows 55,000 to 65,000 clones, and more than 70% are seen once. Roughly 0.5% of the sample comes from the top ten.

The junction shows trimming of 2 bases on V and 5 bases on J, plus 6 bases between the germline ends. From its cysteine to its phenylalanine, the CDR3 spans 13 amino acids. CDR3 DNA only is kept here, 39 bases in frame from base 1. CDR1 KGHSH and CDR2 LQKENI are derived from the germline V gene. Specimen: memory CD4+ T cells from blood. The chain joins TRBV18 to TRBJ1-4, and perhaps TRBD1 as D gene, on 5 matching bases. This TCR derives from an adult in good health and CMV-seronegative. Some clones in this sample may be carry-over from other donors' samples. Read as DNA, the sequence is TGTGCCAGCTCACCAGACAGAAATGAAAAACTGTTTTTT. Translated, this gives CASSPDRNEKLFF.